This T cell receptor (beta chain) was recorded in a study of blood T cell repertoires in COVID-19. Study information: The cDNA or gDNA used as material had been derived from T cells, B-cell-depleted T cells, or PBMCs.

CDR1 and CDR2 (germline): MDHEN, SYDVKM. The CDR3 totals 15 residues. Trimming removed 6 bases from V and 4 bases from J; junction bases left unmatched: 8. Authors' analysis steps: Amplification from reference gene primers served as the basis for estimated nucleated cell counts. Repertoires were generated with immunoSEQ multiplex PCR, while TCRdb's copy carries only in-frame clones and drops some. The DNA gave D and trimming, while V, J and clone size come from that table. The table lists some 150,000 clones, around 80% of them singletons, with about 8.9% in the top ten. The sample taken for sequencing was peripheral blood. The clonotype originates from a woman between 45 and 60 years old with acute or convalescent COVID-19. The gene calls are TRBV28 and TRBJ1-2, with TRBD1 matching 10 bases. CDR3 in amino acids: CASRLWGQGIYGYTF. The CDR3 DNA reads as TGTGCCAGCAGACTATGGGGACAGGGGATCTATGGCTACACCTTC.